This note documents a single T cell receptor beta chain sequence. Its cognate antigen is unknown. The method was immunoSEQ multiplex PCR; TCRdb's version includes in-frame clones alone and lacks a portion of them. The table lists around 260,000 clones, just over 90% of them singletons. These data come from a study of T cell responses to AZD1222 COVID-19 vaccine. Study-wide results and limits: Repertoire samples came only from after the peak T cell response. Just a handful of AZD1222 recipients were seropositive at baseline. Mostly white British, mostly female donors; authors suggested clonal diversity may be underestimated. Vaccine-associated CD4 TCRs spanned spike, dominant at 160-218 and 743-854.

The CDR3 sequence is 16 residues long. The ends were cut back, 4 bases at V and 4 bases at J, with 20 bases in the middle. Germline values: CDR1 SGHRS, CDR2 YFSETQ. The sequence came from an adult in good health. This sample comprised peripheral blood, obtained on day 0 of AZD1222 vaccination. V is TRBV5-1 and J is TRBJ1-2; D possibly corresponds to TRBD1 (6 bases). The CDR3 DNA is TGCGCCAGCAGCCTGGGGGGCACCGCGGGAAGCTATGGCTACACCTTC. This translates into CASSLGGTAGSYGYTF.